This is a list of T cell receptor beta chains from one sample in a study of post-analysis software for immune sequencing data. TCRdb called the PCR reads again in MiXCR, with one record for every CDR3 protein. The table shows 650,000 to 850,000 distinct CDR3 sequences, with 46% occurring only once. Source material: blood. Receptors originate from a girl aged 10 to 17 with multiple sclerosis. CDR3s include the opening cysteine and the closing phenylalanine or tryptophan. Each record gives: clone size, D gene, J gene, V gene, CDR3 protein, CDR3 DNA. The D gene is left open where the match is weak. Clone size is stated in some rows and not others, as once, few, many or a class when expanded.

>few|.|TRBJ1-6|TRBV6-1
CASSLDDGRSPLHF
TGTGCCAGCAGCCTAGACGACGGGAGGTCACCCCTCCACTTT
>.|.|TRBJ2-3|TRBV12-3/TRBV12-4
CASSPRTDPDTQYF
TGTGCCAGCAGTCCCAGGACGGACCCAGATACGCAGTATTTT
>once|TRBD1|TRBJ1-1|TRBV28
CASSLFGDRGTEAFF
TGTGCCAGCAGTTTATTCGGGGACAGGGGCACTGAAGCTTTCTTT
>many|TRBD2|TRBJ2-6|TRBV10-3
CAISLDLAGGSGANVLTF
TGTGCCATCAGCCTAGACCTAGCGGGAGGCTCTGGGGCCAACGTCCTGACTTTC
>.|.|TRBJ1-6|TRBV28
CASSPASYNSPLHF
TGTGCCAGCAGCCCTGCGTCCTATAATTCACCCCTCCACTTT
>.|TRBD1|TRBJ2-1|TRBV5-1
CASSPGQGGFYNEQFF
TGCGCCAGCAGCCCGGGACAGGGAGGCTTCTACAATGAGCAGTTCTTC
>few|.|TRBJ2-5|TRBV5-6
CASSDSGAWETQYF
TGTGCCAGCAGCGATTCAGGGGCGTGGGAGACCCAGTACTTC
>.|TRBD2|TRBJ2-3|TRBV6-6
CASSYSTSGRRTDTQYF
TGTGCCAGCAGTTACTCGACTAGCGGGAGGCGCACAGATACGCAGTATTTT
>few|.|TRBJ2-4|TRBV4-3
CASSQDPAGLAKNIQYF
TGCGCCAGCAGCCAAGATCCGGCCGGGTTAGCCAAAAACATTCAGTACTTC
>few|.|TRBJ2-3|TRBV7-2
CASSLARDRIMTSTDTQYF
TGTGCCAGCAGCTTAGCGCGAGACAGGATCATGACTAGCACAGATACGCAGTATTTT
>.|.|TRBJ2-7|TRBV11-2
CASSLAIASDGTYEQYF
TGTGCCAGCAGCTTAGCCATTGCTTCCGACGGGACCTACGAGCAGTACTTC
>few|.|TRBJ2-3|TRBV20-1
CSASTATDTQYF
TGCAGTGCTAGTACGGCGACAGATACGCAGTATTTT
>.|.|TRBJ2-4|TRBV20-1
CSATAGREEGDIQYF
TGCAGTGCTACGGCGGGCAGGGAGGAAGGGGACATTCAGTACTTC
>few|.|TRBJ2-7|TRBV27
CASRAGSGYEQYF
TGTGCCAGCAGGGCGGGAAGCGGTTACGAGCAGTACTTC
>.|.|TRBJ2-5|TRBV5-1
CASSFGGVSEQYF
TGCGCCAGCAGCTTTGGAGGGGTTAGTGAGCAGTACTTC
>.|.|TRBJ1-5|TRBV18
CASSHSVGEYQPQHF
TGTGCCAGCTCGCACAGCGTTGGAGAATATCAGCCCCAGCATTTT
>.|.|TRBJ2-1|TRBV7-3
CASSLHGGGIDEQFF
TGTGCCAGCAGCTTACACGGCGGCGGGATCGATGAGCAGTTCTTC
>.|.|TRBJ2-6|TRBV7-2
CASSRGLGMGGANVLTF
TGTGCCAGCAGCCGAGGTCTAGGGATGGGTGGGGCCAACGTCCTGACTTTC
>.|.|TRBJ2-3|TRBV20-1
CSARFITDTQYF
TGCAGTGCTAGATTCATCACAGATACGCAGTATTTT
>.|TRBD1|TRBJ2-7|TRBV2
CASLWDRTKEQYF
TGTGCCAGCCTCTGGGACAGGACGAAGGAGCAGTACTTC
>.|.|TRBJ2-5|TRBV6-4
CASSDFWRDQETQYF
TGTGCCAGCAGTGACTTCTGGCGGGACCAAGAGACCCAGTACTTC
>.|TRBD2|TRBJ2-1|TRBV20-1
CSATLRLAGYNEQFF
TGCAGTGCTACCCTAAGACTAGCGGGATACAATGAGCAGTTCTTC
>many|.|TRBJ2-5|TRBV15
CATSSGVRNQETQYF
TGTGCCACCAGCAGTGGGGTGAGGAACCAAGAGACCCAGTACTTC
>once|TRBD1|TRBJ1-1|TRBV7-9
CASSLPLTGVNTEAFF
TGTGCCAGCAGCTTGCCGCTGACAGGGGTAAACACTGAAGCTTTCTTT
>few|TRBD2|TRBJ2-1|TRBV6-6
CASTPGRVQFF
TGTGCCAGCACCCCTGGGAGGGTGCAGTTCTTC
>.|.|TRBJ2-7|TRBV10-3
CAISESKNGLSSGEQYF
TGTGCCATCAGTGAGTCGAAGAACGGATTAAGTTCGGGGGAGCAGTACTTC
>.|.|TRBJ1-2|TRBV20-1
CSARDPTGMTNYGYTF
TGCAGTGCTAGAGATCCAACAGGGATGACTAACTATGGCTACACCTTC
>.|TRBD1|TRBJ2-3|TRBV29-1
CSGRDRGSTDTQYF
TGCAGCGGCCGGGACAGGGGGAGCACAGATACGCAGTATTTT
>.|.|TRBJ1-5|TRBV7-2
CASSLLVGNQPQHF
TGTGCCAGCAGCTTACTGGTGGGCAATCAGCCCCAGCATTTT
>few|.|TRBJ2-5|TRBV3-1
CASSQAGKETQYF
TGTGCCAGCAGCCAGGCAGGGAAAGAGACCCAGTACTTC
>.|TRBD2|TRBJ2-3|TRBV7-3
CASSLSGSDGDTQYF
TGTGCCAGCAGCTTAAGCGGGAGTGATGGAGATACGCAGTATTTT
>.|.|TRBJ2-1|TRBV6-2/TRBV6-3
CASSFGRKTSSYNEQFF
TGTGCCAGCAGTTTCGGACGAAAGACGAGCTCCTACAATGAGCAGTTCTTC
>.|TRBD1|TRBJ2-3|TRBV7-2
CASSSRPGGGSTDTQYF
TGTGCCAGCAGCTCCCGACCAGGGGGCGGGAGCACAGATACGCAGTATTTT
>.|.|TRBJ1-6|TRBV11-2
CASSATPYNSPLHF
TGTGCCAGCAGCGCGACACCGTATAATTCACCCCTCCACTTT
>few|TRBD2|TRBJ2-3|TRBV7-7
CASSPNPSGTSLTDTQYF
TGTGCTAGCAGCCCTAATCCTTCCGGGACTAGCCTTACAGATACGCAGTATTTT
>.|TRBD2|TRBJ2-1|TRBV6-2/TRBV6-3
CASSRNSGTDYNEQFF
TGTGCCAGCAGTAGGAATAGCGGGACGGATTACAATGAGCAGTTCTTC
>.|TRBD2|TRBJ2-3|TRBV11-2
CASSFSWLAGGGTDTQYF
TGTGCCAGCAGCTTCAGTTGGCTAGCGGGAGGGGGCACAGATACGCAGTATTTT
>few|TRBD1|TRBJ1-4|TRBV10-3
CAISKGRGGATNEKLFF
TGTGCCATCAGCAAGGGCAGGGGGGGAGCAACTAATGAAAAACTGTTTTTT
>few|.|TRBJ2-7|TRBV7-9
CASSLGASLYEQYF
TGTGCCAGCAGCTTAGGGGCCAGCCTCTACGAGCAGTACTTC
>.|.|TRBJ2-5|TRBV20-1
CSARDQSGETQYF
TGCAGTGCTAGAGATCAGTCCGGGGAGACCCAGTACTTC
>.|.|TRBJ2-7|TRBV5-1
CASSLDNTGFEQYF
TGCGCCAGCAGCTTGGACAACACAGGGTTTGAGCAGTACTTC
>.|.|TRBJ2-1|TRBV9
CASSVGRALGAAYNEQFF
TGTGCCAGCAGCGTAGGCAGAGCGCTGGGGGCGGCCTACAATGAGCAGTTCTTC
>many|.|TRBJ1-1|TRBV11-2
CASSLDVTEAFF
TGTGCCAGCAGCTTAGACGTCACTGAAGCTTTCTTT
>.|TRBD2|TRBJ2-2|TRBV3-1
CASSLSGSGELFF
TGTGCCAGCAGCCTTAGCGGGAGCGGGGAGCTGTTTTTT
>.|TRBD2|TRBJ2-2|TRBV7-2
CASSLPGLAGRELFF
TGTGCCAGCAGCCTCCCGGGACTAGCGGGGAGGGAGCTGTTTTTT
>.|.|TRBJ2-7|TRBV16
CASSRLLESHEQYF
TGTGCCAGCAGCCGCCTACTAGAGTCCCACGAGCAGTACTTC
>.|.|TRBJ1-5|TRBV6-6
CASRNGGGNQPQHF
TGTGCCAGCAGGAACGGAGGGGGCAATCAGCCCCAGCATTTT
>.|TRBD1|TRBJ2-7|TRBV29-1
CSVWTADRAEQYF
TGCAGCGTTTGGACGGCCGACAGGGCCGAGCAGTACTTC